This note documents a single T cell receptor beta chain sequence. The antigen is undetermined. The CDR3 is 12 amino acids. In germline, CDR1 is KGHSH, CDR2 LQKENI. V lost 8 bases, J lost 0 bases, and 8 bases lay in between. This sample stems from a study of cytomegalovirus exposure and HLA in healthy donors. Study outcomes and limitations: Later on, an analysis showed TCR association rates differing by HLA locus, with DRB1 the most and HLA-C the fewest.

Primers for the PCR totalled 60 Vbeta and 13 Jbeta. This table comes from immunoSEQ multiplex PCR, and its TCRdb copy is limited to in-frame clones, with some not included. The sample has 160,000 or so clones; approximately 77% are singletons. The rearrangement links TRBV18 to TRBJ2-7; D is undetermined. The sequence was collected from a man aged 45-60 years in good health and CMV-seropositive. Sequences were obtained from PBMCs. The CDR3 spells CASEDNSYEQYF. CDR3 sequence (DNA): TGTGCCAGCGAAGACAACTCCTACGAGCAGTACTTC.